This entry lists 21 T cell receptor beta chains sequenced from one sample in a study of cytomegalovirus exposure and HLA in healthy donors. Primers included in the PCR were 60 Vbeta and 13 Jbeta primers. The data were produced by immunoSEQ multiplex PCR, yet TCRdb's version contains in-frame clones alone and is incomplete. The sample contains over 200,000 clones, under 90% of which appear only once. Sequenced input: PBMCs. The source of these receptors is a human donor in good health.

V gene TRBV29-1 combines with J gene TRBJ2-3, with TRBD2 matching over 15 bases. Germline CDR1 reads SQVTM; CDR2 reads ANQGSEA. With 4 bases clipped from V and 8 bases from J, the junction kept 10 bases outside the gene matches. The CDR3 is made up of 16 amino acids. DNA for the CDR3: TGCAGCGTTGTAACTGGACTAGCGGGGGGGCAGGGTACGCAGTATTTT. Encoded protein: CSVVTGLAGGQGTQYF.

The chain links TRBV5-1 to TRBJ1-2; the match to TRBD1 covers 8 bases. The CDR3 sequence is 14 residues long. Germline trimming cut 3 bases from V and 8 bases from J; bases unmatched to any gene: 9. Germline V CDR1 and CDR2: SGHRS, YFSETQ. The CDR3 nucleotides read TGCGCCAGCAGCTACTGGACAGGGCATGTAGGCTACACCTTC. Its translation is CASSYWTGHVGYTF.

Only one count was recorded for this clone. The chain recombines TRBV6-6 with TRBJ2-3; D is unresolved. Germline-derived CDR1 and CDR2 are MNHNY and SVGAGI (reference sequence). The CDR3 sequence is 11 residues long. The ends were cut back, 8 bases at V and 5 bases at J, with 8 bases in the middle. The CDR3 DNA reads TGTGCCAGCGGCCGTTTAGATACGCAGTATTTT. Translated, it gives CASGRLDTQYF.

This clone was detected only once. CDR3 nucleotide sequence: TGTGCCAGCAGCGTCGCGGGAGTGATGGAAAATGAGCAGTTCTTC. It yields the protein CASSVAGVMENEQFF. The chain combines TRBV9 with TRBJ2-1; 7 nucleotides match TRBD2. Germline CDR1 and CDR2: SGDLS and YYNGEE. The CDR3 runs 15 residues. V shed 2 bases and J 7 bases; nucleotides not matched to a gene: 9.

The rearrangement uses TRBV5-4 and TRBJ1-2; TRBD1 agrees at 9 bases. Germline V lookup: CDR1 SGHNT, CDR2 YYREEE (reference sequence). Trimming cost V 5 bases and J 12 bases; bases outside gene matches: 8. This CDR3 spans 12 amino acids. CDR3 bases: TGTGCCAGCAGGTATGGACAGGGGAACGACACCTTC. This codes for CASRYGQGNDTF.

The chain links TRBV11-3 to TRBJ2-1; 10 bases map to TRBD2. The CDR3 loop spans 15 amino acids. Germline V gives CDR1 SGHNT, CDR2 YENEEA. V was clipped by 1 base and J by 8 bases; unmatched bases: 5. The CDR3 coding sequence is TGTGCCAGCAGCTTAGCGGCAGCGGGAGGGGATGAGCAGTTCTTC. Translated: CASSLAAAGGDEQFF.

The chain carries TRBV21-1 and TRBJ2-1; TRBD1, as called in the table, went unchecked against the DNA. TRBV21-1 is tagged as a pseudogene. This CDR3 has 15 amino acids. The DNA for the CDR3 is TGTGCCAGCAGGGGAATTGGGACAGGGTTTAATGAGCAGTTCTTC. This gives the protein CASRGIGTGFNEQFF.

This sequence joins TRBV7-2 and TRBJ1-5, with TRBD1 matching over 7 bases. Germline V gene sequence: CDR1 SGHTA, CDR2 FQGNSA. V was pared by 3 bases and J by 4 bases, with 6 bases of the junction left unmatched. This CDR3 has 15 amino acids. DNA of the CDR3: TGTGCCAGCAGCTTCCGCCAGGGGGAAAATCAGCCCCAGCATTTT. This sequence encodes CASSFRQGENQPQHF.

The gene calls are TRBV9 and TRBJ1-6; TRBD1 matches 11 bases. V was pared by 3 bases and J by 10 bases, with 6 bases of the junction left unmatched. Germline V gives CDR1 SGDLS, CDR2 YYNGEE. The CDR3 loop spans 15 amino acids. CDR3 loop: CASSATWTGGSPLHF. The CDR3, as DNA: TGTGCCAGCAGCGCCACGTGGACAGGGGGCTCACCCCTCCACTTT.

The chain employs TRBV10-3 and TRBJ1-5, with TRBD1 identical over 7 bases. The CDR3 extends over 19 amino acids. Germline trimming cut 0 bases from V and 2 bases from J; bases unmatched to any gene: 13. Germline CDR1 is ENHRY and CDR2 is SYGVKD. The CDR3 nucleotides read TGTGCCATCAGTGAGTCGGCGACAGGGAAGGATGTGCGCAATCAGCCCCAGCATTTT. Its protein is CAISESATGKDVRNQPQHF.

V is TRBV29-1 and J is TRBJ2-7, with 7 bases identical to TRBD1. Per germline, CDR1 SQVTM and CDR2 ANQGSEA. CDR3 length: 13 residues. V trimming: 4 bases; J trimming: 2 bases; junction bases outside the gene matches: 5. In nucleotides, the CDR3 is TGCAGCGTTGGGAAACAGGGGACCTACGAGCAGTACTTC. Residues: CSVGKQGTYEQYF.

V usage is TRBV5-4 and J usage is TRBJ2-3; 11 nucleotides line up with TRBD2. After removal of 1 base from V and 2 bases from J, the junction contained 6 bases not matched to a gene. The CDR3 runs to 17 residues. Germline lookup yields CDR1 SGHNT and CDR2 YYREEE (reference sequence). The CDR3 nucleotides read TGTGCCAGCAGCTTGATGACTAGCGGGAAGTCCACAGATACGCAGTATTTT. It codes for CASSLMTSGKSTDTQYF.

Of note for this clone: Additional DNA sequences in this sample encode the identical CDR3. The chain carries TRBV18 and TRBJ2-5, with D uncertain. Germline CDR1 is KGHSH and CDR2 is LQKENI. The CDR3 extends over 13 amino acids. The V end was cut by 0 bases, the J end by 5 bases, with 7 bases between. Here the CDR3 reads CASSPPSLETQYF. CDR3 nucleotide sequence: TGTGCCAGCTCACCACCGTCCCTGGAGACCCAGTACTTC.

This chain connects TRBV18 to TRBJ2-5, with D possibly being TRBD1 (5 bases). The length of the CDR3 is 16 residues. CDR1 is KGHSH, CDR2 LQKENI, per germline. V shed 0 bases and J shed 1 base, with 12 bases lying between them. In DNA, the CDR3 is TGTGCCAGCTCACCACCCTCAGGGCCCATCCAAGAGACCCAGTACTTC. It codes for CASSPPSGPIQETQYF.

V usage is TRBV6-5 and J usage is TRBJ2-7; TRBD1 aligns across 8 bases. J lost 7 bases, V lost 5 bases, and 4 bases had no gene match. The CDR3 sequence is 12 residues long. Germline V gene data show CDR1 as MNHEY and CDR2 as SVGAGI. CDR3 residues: CASSPRTGEQYF. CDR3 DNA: TGTGCCAGCAGTCCTAGGACAGGGGAGCAGTACTTC.

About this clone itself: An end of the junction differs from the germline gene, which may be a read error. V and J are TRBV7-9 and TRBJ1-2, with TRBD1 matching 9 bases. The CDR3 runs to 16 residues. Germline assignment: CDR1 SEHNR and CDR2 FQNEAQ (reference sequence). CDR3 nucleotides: TGTTCCAGCAGCTTAGCGGTCACAGGGGGCGAATATGGCTACACCTTC. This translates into CSSSLAVTGGEYGYTF.

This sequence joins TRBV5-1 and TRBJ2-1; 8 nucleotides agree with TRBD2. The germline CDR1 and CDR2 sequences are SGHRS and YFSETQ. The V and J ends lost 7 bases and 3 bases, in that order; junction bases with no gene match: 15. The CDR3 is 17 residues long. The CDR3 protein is CASSGGAGGPIYNEQFF. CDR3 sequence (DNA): TGCGCCAGCTCGGGCGGGGCGGGAGGTCCCATCTACAATGAGCAGTTCTTC.

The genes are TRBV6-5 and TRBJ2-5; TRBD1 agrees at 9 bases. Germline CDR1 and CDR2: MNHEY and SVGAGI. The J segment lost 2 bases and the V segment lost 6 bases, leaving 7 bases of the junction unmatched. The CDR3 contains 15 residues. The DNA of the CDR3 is TGTGCCAGCAGCACCGGGACAGGGAAGCAAGAGACCCAGTACTTC. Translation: CASSTGTGKQETQYF.

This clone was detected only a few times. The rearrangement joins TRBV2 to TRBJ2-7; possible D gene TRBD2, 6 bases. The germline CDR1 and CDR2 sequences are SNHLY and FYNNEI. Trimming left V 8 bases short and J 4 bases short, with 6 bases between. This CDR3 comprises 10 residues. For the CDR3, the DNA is TGTGCCAGCGGGGGGTACGAGCAGTACTTC. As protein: CASGGYEQYF.

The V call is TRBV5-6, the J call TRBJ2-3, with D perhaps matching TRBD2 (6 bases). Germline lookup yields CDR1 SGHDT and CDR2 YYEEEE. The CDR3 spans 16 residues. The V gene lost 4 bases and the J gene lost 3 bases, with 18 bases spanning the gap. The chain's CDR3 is CASSPNPSVRTDTQYF. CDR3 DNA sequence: TGTGCCAGCAGCCCCAATCCTAGCGTGCGTACAGATACGCAGTATTTT.

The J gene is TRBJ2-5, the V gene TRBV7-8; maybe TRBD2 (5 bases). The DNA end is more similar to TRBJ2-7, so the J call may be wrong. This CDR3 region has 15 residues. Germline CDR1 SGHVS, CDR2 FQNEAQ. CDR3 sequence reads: CASSIKRASPYEQYF. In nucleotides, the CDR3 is TGTGCCAGCAGCATCAAGAGGGCTAGCCCCTACGAGCAGTACTTC.